One sample yielded the 30 T cell receptor beta chains listed below, sequenced in a study of T cell clusters in autoimmune cytopenias. TRB was amplified by touch-down multiplex PCR, primer pools A and B combined. Reprocessing the multiplex PCR reads, TCRdb reports a single entry for every CDR3 protein and omits DNA. This table holds approximately 6,000 distinct CDR3 sequences. Tens of thousands of genome equivalents of blood DNA were amplified for TRB. Sequencing was carried out using peripheral blood. The receptors stem from a human donor with an autoimmune cytopenia or autoimmune hepatitis (not recorded which).

The rearrangement links TRBV20-1 to TRBJ1-3. Per the germline V gene, CDR1 is DFQATT and CDR2 is SNEGSKA (reference sequence). The CDR3 totals 15 residues. The CDR3: CSALPVRLSGNTIYF.

Measured by frequency, this clonotype is medium-sized. This sequence joins TRBV7-6 and TRBJ2-3; TCRdb returns TRBD1, unconfirmable since there is no DNA. The CDR3 runs 14 residues. Looked up from germline, CDR1 is SGHVS and CDR2 is FNYEAQ. CDR3 in amino acids: CASSLEGAGDTQYF.

This clonotype counts as large (0.1 to 1%) by frequency. This chain connects TRBV6-2 or TRBV6-3 to TRBJ2-2; TCRdb reports TRBD1, a call that lacks DNA to check it against. CDR3 length: 16 residues. The germline V gene encodes CDR1 MNHEY and CDR2 SVGEGT. CDR3 residues: CASGRLGTRNTGELFF.

This chain connects TRBV20-1 to TRBJ1-1; TCRdb reports TRBD1, a call that lacks DNA to check it against. The CDR3 sequence is 13 residues long. Germline V gene lookup returns CDR1 DFQATT and CDR2 SNEGSKA (reference sequence). The CDR3 protein is CSAMGGSETEAFF.

This clonotype is labeled medium-sized (0.01 to 0.1%) based on frequency. The chain combines TRBV11-1 with TRBJ1-2; the D call from TCRdb, TRBD1, cannot be confirmed without DNA. Germline CDR1 and CDR2: SGHAT and FQDESV (reference sequence). The CDR3 spans 17 residues. CDR3 residues: CASSFSAAARGLGGYTF.

The V and J genes are TRBV12-3 or TRBV12-4 and TRBJ1-5. This CDR3 contains 14 residues. The CDR3 here is CASSQGYSNQPQHF.

The rearrangement links TRBV7-2 to TRBJ2-7. The CDR3 loop spans 12 amino acids. Germline V gene sequence: CDR1 SGHTA, CDR2 FQGNSA. The CDR3 spells CASSLGVYEQYF.

The CDR3 here is CASSLIGQPQHF. The rearrangement links TRBV7-2 to TRBJ1-5. The germline V gene encodes CDR1 SGHTA and CDR2 FQGNSA. The CDR3 extends over 12 amino acids. The variable domain in full, completed from reference TRBV7-2 and TRBJ1-5, reads GAGVSQSPSNKVTEKGKDVELRCDPISGHTALYWYRQSLGQGLEFLIYFQGNSAPDKSGLPSDRFSAERTGGSVSTLTIQRTQQEDSAVYLCASSLIGQPQHFGDGTRLSIL.

The V call is TRBV5-1, the J call TRBJ2-7. The germline gives CDR1 SGHRS, CDR2 YFSETQ. The CDR3 is made up of 13 amino acids. CDR3 residues: CASSLGSRVEQYF.

The chain combines TRBV4-1 with TRBJ2-5; TCRdb's D gene call, TRBD2, goes unchecked for lack of DNA. CDR1 and CDR2 (germline): MGHRA, YSYEKL. This CDR3 spans 14 amino acids. The CDR3 sequence is CASSQQQEGETQYF.

Its frequency marks this clonotype as medium-sized. The V and J genes are TRBV27 and TRBJ1-6; TCRdb's D call, TRBD1, is unchecked because there is no DNA. Germline CDR1 reads MNHEY; CDR2 reads SMNVEV (reference sequence). This CDR3 comprises 14 residues. The CDR3 loop is CASSDRGRNSPLHF.

This clonotype is classed as medium-sized by frequency. V usage is TRBV7-2 and J usage is TRBJ2-3; TCRdb's D call of TRBD2 is untestable without DNA. CDR1 is SGHTA and CDR2 is FQGNSA in the germline V gene. CDR3 length: 18 amino acids. The chain's CDR3 is CASSPGLAGGLSTDTQYF.

The chain employs TRBV20-1 and TRBJ2-1; the D gene TCRdb calls, TRBD1, cannot be checked with no DNA. The CDR3 is 15 amino acids. The germline V gene encodes CDR1 DFQATT and CDR2 SNEGSKA (reference sequence). The CDR3 spells CSASTRQGRYNEQFF.

This clonotype ranks as medium-sized in terms of frequency. This rearrangement joins TRBV27 to TRBJ2-7; checking the TCRdb D call of TRBD2 is not possible without DNA. The CDR3 sequence is 16 residues long. Germline CDR1 is MNHEY and CDR2 is SMNVEV (reference sequence). The CDR3 here is CASSPRTRSSSYEQYF.

The chain couples TRBV19 to TRBJ1-2. CDR1 is LNHDA and CDR2 is SQIVND in the germline V gene (reference sequence). This CDR3 has 15 residues. CDR3 in amino acids: CASSPLVGAISGYTF.

The genes are TRBV5-5 and TRBJ1-1. In germline, CDR1 is SGHKS, CDR2 YYEKEE (reference sequence). The CDR3 runs 12 residues. The CDR3 spells CASSLESVEAFF.

This clonotype counts as medium-sized by frequency. CDR3 residues: CASSLGVGSTEAFF. The chain uses TRBV27 and TRBJ1-1. The CDR3 spans 14 residues. Per germline, CDR1 MNHEY and CDR2 SMNVEV (reference sequence).

The chain employs TRBV5-1 and TRBJ1-5; the D call from TCRdb, TRBD1, cannot be confirmed without DNA. The CDR3 totals 14 residues. The V gene's germline CDR1 is SGHRS and CDR2 YFSETQ. The CDR3 sequence: CASSQDGVTLPQHF.

This clonotype registers medium-sized by frequency. The J gene is TRBJ2-1, the V gene TRBV6-2 or TRBV6-3; TCRdb's D gene call, TRBD1, goes unchecked for lack of DNA. The CDR3 consists of 17 residues. Germline lookup yields CDR1 MNHEY and CDR2 SVGEGT. The CDR3 here is CASRYLGEESSYNEQFF.

According to its frequency, this clonotype is medium-sized (0.01 to 0.1%). V usage is TRBV7-2 and J usage is TRBJ2-5; TCRdb's D gene call, TRBD1, goes unchecked for lack of DNA. The CDR3 loop spans 14 amino acids. CDR1 is SGHTA and CDR2 is FQGNSA in the germline V gene. CDR3 sequence: CASSLSPGTETQYF.

In terms of frequency, this clonotype is medium-sized. V and J are TRBV13 and TRBJ1-1. The CDR3 totals 13 residues. Germline loops: CDR1 PRHDT, CDR2 FYEKMQ (reference sequence). The CDR3 here is CASSPDPNTEAFF.

This rearrangement joins TRBV7-4 to TRBJ2-5; with no DNA, the TCRdb D assignment of TRBD2 cannot be verified. There are 12 residues in the CDR3. Germline V gene sequence: CDR1 SGHVT, CDR2 SQSDAQ. Here the CDR3 reads CASSAEAFVLYF.

This clonotype is labeled medium-sized based on frequency. J is TRBJ1-6 and V is TRBV27. This CDR3 comprises 16 residues. The germline CDR1 and CDR2 sequences are MNHEY and SMNVEV (reference sequence). The CDR3: CASRRGGSSYNSPLHF.

The rearrangement links TRBV19 to TRBJ2-2; the D call from TCRdb, TRBD1, cannot be confirmed without DNA. The CDR3 sequence is 15 residues long. From germline, CDR1 is LNHDA and CDR2 SQIVND (reference sequence). The CDR3 sequence is CASSPRTGDTGELFF. Drawing the rest from reference TRBV19 and TRBJ2-2, the complete variable domain is DGGITQSPKYLFRKEGQNVTLSCEQNLNHDAMYWYRQDPGQGLRLIYYSQIVNDFQKGDIAEGYSVSREKKESFPLTVTSAQKNPTAFYLCASSPRTGDTGELFFGEGSRLTVL.

In terms of frequency, this clonotype is medium-sized (0.01 to 0.1%). This chain connects TRBV6-2 or TRBV6-3 to TRBJ2-5. The CDR3 is made up of 15 amino acids. Germline values: CDR1 MNHEY, CDR2 SVGEGT. The CDR3: CASRRIQRGEETQYF.

By frequency, this clonotype is medium-sized. The chain is built from TRBV12-3 or TRBV12-4 and TRBJ1-5. This CDR3 has 13 amino acids. The CDR3 sequence is CASSLTSNQPQHF.

Frequency places this clonotype as medium-sized. This CDR3 is CASSSWTSGYNEQFF. This chain joins TRBV11-1 and TRBJ2-1; TCRdb's assignment of TRBD2 cannot be checked, as there is no DNA. The CDR3 extends over 15 amino acids. Germline lookup yields CDR1 SGHAT and CDR2 FQDESV (reference sequence).

The rearrangement uses TRBV20-1 and TRBJ2-3. The length of the CDR3 is 11 residues. Germline CDR1 DFQATT, CDR2 SNEGSKA (reference sequence). The CDR3 loop reads CSAYTKDTQYF.

The V gene is TRBV20-1, the J gene TRBJ2-7; TCRdb returns TRBD1, unconfirmable since there is no DNA. CDR3 length: 15 amino acids. Germline CDR1 is DFQATT and CDR2 is SNEGSKA (reference sequence). The CDR3 sequence is CSAGRRDRATYEQYF.

The CDR3 is CSAGTENNSPLHF. The chain has TRBV20-1 and TRBJ1-6. CDR1 and CDR2 (germline): DFQATT, SNEGSKA (reference sequence). The CDR3 sequence is 13 residues long.